Below are 23 T cell receptor beta chains sequenced from a single sample in a study of cytomegalovirus exposure and HLA in healthy donors. The PCR contained 60 Vbeta and 13 Jbeta primers. The data were produced by immunoSEQ multiplex PCR, yet TCRdb's version contains in-frame clones alone and is incomplete. The sample has 200,000 or so clones; approximately 79% are singletons. Sequencing used PBMCs. The receptors shown here come from a girl aged 2 to 9 in good health and CMV-seronegative.

The chain links TRBV19 to TRBJ1-5; 8 positions agree with TRBD1. Germline CDR1 and CDR2: LNHDA and SQIVND (reference sequence). Trimming removed 8 bases from V and 9 bases from J; junction bases left unmatched: 18. CDR3 size: 16 residues. The CDR3 loop reads CASSPMGDRPGWPQHF. CDR3 nucleotide sequence: TGTGCCAGTTCCCCCATGGGGGACAGGCCGGGCTGGCCCCAGCATTTT. The full variable domain, with the rest looked up from reference TRBV19 and TRBJ1-5, is DGGITQSPKYLFRKEGQNVTLSCEQNLNHDAMYWYRQDPGQGLRLIYYSQIVNDFQKGDIAEGYSVSREKKESFPLTVTSAQKNPTAFYLCASSPMGDRPGWPQHFGDGTRLSIL.

This sequence joins TRBV5-1 and TRBJ2-7; 12 nucleotides match TRBD2. This CDR3 is built from 18 residues. Germline-derived CDR1 and CDR2 are SGHRS and YFSETQ. With V trimmed by 4 bases and J by 0 bases, 11 bases remained unmatched. CDR3 coding DNA: TGCGCCAGCAGCATAGAAACTAGCGGGGGGTTTAGCTCCTACGAGCAGTACTTC. It translates to CASSIETSGGFSSYEQYF.

V is TRBV4-1 and J is TRBJ2-7; tentative D call: TRBD1 (5 bases). The V gene lost 1 base and the J gene lost 3 bases, with 13 bases spanning the gap. The CDR3 covers 15 residues. The V gene's germline CDR1 is MGHRA and CDR2 YSYEKL. The CDR3 DNA follows: TGCGCCAGCAGCCAAGTGAACAGGAAAAGCTACGAGCAGTACTTC. It specifies CASSQVNRKSYEQYF.

V gene TRBV10-2 combines with J gene TRBJ1-2; D gene uncertain. The CDR3 is made up of 16 amino acids. V lost 0 bases, J lost 5 bases, and 16 bases lay in between. Per the germline V gene, CDR1 is WSHSY and CDR2 is SAAADI. In nucleotides, the CDR3 is TGCGCCAGCAGTGAGTCGAGGCGGGCTGCCAAATATGGCTACACCTTC. Translated: CASSESRRAAKYGYTF.

J is TRBJ2-6 and V is TRBV12-2; no check of the table's D call, TRBD1, against the DNA was made. TRBV12-2 is reported as a pseudogene. The CDR3 totals 20 residues. DNA for the CDR3: TGTGCAAGTCGCTTAGCGAGGGGGACCCCTTCGAGACCTGGGGCCAACGTCCTGACTTTC. It yields the protein CASRLARGTPSRPGANVLTF.

The chain uses TRBV5-6 and TRBJ2-1; 8 positions match TRBD2. With 4 bases clipped from V and 0 bases from J, the junction kept 9 bases outside the gene matches. This CDR3 has 17 amino acids. Germline CDR1 reads SGHDT; CDR2 reads YYEEEE. The CDR3 sequence is CASSPLTSGGSYNEQFF. CDR3 in DNA: TGTGCCAGCAGCCCATTGACCAGCGGGGGCTCCTACAATGAGCAGTTCTTC.

The table lists this clone with a count of one. The chain recombines TRBV29-1 with TRBJ2-5; D might be TRBD1 (6 bases). V lost 4 bases, J lost 0 bases, and 12 bases lay in between. Germline V lookup: CDR1 SQVTM, CDR2 ANQGSEA. The CDR3 contains 14 residues. The CDR3: CSVVVGHYQETQYF. In DNA form, the CDR3 reads TGCAGCGTTGTCGTGGGACACTACCAAGAGACCCAGTACTTC.

The chain has TRBV5-1 and TRBJ2-5; maybe TRBD2 (6 bases). V lost 0 bases, J lost 7 bases, and 13 bases lay in between. The germline CDR1 and CDR2 sequences are SGHRS and YFSETQ. The CDR3 covers 14 residues. DNA of the CDR3: TGCGCCAGCAGCTTGGTGGGCGGGGAAGCGACCCAGTACTTC. It is translated as CASSLVGGEATQYF. The variable domain in full, completed from reference TRBV5-1 and TRBJ2-5, reads KAGVTQTPRYLIKTRGQQVTLSCSPISGHRSVSWYQQTPGQGLQFLFEYFSETQRNKGNFPGRFSGRQFSNSRSEMNVSTLELGDSALYLCASSLVGGEATQYFGPGTRLLVL.

The rearrangement links TRBV18 to TRBJ2-2; TRBD1 is a possible D gene (5 bases). V shed 0 bases and J shed 4 bases, with 6 bases lying between them. The V gene's germline CDR1 is KGHSH and CDR2 LQKENI. The CDR3 loop spans 14 amino acids. The CDR3 DNA follows: TGTGCCAGCTCACCACCAAGGGGCACCGGGGAGCTGTTTTTT. It encodes CASSPPRGTGELFF.

The CDR3 DNA sequence: TGTGCCAGCAGCTCGGACAGTTTCAATGAGCAGTTCTTC. This encodes CASSSDSFNEQFF. The chain couples TRBV5-6 to TRBJ2-1; D may be TRBD1 (6 bases). There are 13 residues in the CDR3. Trimming took off 3 bases at V and 6 bases at J, with 10 bases between the two ends. Germline CDR1 SGHDT, CDR2 YYEEEE. Filled out from reference TRBV5-6 and TRBJ2-1, the complete variable domain reads DAGVTQSPTHLIKTRGQQVTLRCSPKSGHDTVSWYQQALGQGPQFIFQYYEEEERQRGNFPDRFSGHQFPNYSSELNVNALLLGDSALYLCASSSDSFNEQFFGPGTRLTVL.

The CDR3, as DNA: TGTGCCAGCAGTTACGGCAGGGATCAGCCCCAGCATTTT. The encoded protein is CASSYGRDQPQHF. The chain joins TRBV6-6 to TRBJ1-5; a weak D match, TRBD1 (5 bases). This CDR3 has 13 amino acids. Between the trimmed V and J ends, which lost 2 bases and 5 bases, there was a span of 7 bases. CDR1 and CDR2 from the germline V gene are MNHNY and SVGAGI (reference sequence).

V is TRBV19 and J is TRBJ2-2, with D uncertain. Trimming shortened V by 5 bases and J by 3 bases, and 4 bases separated the two germline ends. Germline V gene lookup returns CDR1 LNHDA and CDR2 SQIVND (reference sequence). This CDR3 is built from 12 residues. The CDR3 DNA reads as TGTGCCAGTAGTCCCTACACCGGGGAGCTGTTTTTT. It codes for CASSPYTGELFF.

The DNA for the CDR3 is TGTGCCAGCAGCCACACAGGGAGATCCTACGAGCAGTACTTC. Protein product: CASSHTGRSYEQYF. The chain employs TRBV7-9 and TRBJ2-7, with a tentative D call TRBD1 (6 bases). This CDR3 is 14 amino acids long. V was trimmed by 5 bases and J by 1 base, leaving 12 bases between them. The germline V gene has CDR1 SEHNR and CDR2 FQNEAQ (reference sequence).

V is TRBV28 and J is TRBJ1-2; D might be TRBD1 (5 bases). This CDR3 contains 14 residues. Germline V CDR1 and CDR2: MDHEN, SYDVKM. Trimming stripped 5 bases from V and 0 bases from J, with 10 bases between. The CDR3 nucleotides are TGTGCCAGCAGTCGGGGGGAGTCTAACTATGGCTACACCTTC. It translates to CASSRGESNYGYTF.

In DNA, the CDR3 is TGCGCCAGCAGTCAAACAGGGTCCCCTAATGAAAAACTGTTTTTT. It encodes CASSQTGSPNEKLFF. The chain has TRBV5-1 and TRBJ1-4, with TRBD1 as a possible D gene (6 bases). V lost 5 bases and J 3 bases, leaving 14 bases between the germline ends. This CDR3 has 15 residues. CDR1 is SGHRS and CDR2 is YFSETQ in the germline V gene. The full variable domain, completed using reference TRBV5-1 and TRBJ1-4, is KAGVTQTPRYLIKTRGQQVTLSCSPISGHRSVSWYQQTPGQGLQFLFEYFSETQRNKGNFPGRFSGRQFSNSRSEMNVSTLELGDSALYLCASSQTGSPNEKLFFGSGTQLSVL.

The chain employs TRBV6-1 and TRBJ1-2; 10 bases are shared with TRBD1. CDR1 MNHNS and CDR2 SASEGT come from the germline V gene. The CDR3 covers 13 residues. The V segment lost 8 bases and the J segment 7 bases; nucleotides outside the gene matches: 7. This chain's CDR3 is CASVRQGASGYTF. CDR3 DNA: TGTGCCAGCGTACGACAGGGGGCCAGTGGCTACACCTTC.

The chain recombines TRBV27 with TRBJ2-6; D not resolved. CDR3 size: 14 residues. The V gene lost 5 bases and the J gene lost 0 bases, with 5 bases spanning the gap. CDR1 and CDR2 from the germline V gene are MNHEY and SMNVEV (reference sequence). The CDR3 nucleotides read TGTGCCAGCAGTCCCAACTCTGGGGCCAACGTCCTGACTTTC. Translating gives CASSPNSGANVLTF. Full variable domain (rest looked up from reference TRBV27 and TRBJ2-6): EAQVTQNPRYLITVTGKKLTVTCSQNMNHEYMSWYRQDPGLGLRQIYYSMNVEVTDKGDVPEGYKVSRKEKRNFPLILESPSPNQTSLYFCASSPNSGANVLTFGAGSRLTVL.

This clone was counted a single time. The chain combines TRBV9 with TRBJ1-1; 7 nucleotides align to TRBD1. Germline V gene data show CDR1 as SGDLS and CDR2 as YYNGEE. The CDR3 is made up of 16 amino acids. The V and J ends lost 0 bases and 3 bases, in that order; junction bases with no gene match: 8. This chain's CDR3 is CASSVGLAGGHTEAFF. Here the CDR3 DNA reads TGTGCCAGCAGCGTAGGGCTAGCAGGGGGGCACACTGAAGCTTTCTTT.

V usage is TRBV10-3 and J usage is TRBJ2-2, with 9 bases matching TRBD2. Germline V gene data show CDR1 as ENHRY and CDR2 as SYGVKD. CDR3 length: 15 amino acids. After removal of 7 bases from V and 3 bases from J, the junction contained 6 bases not matched to a gene. The CDR3 bases are TGTGCCATCACTGGGCGGGGGGGAGACACCGGGGAGCTGTTTTTT. Its translation is CAITGRGGDTGELFF.

The J gene is TRBJ1-3, the V gene TRBV11-2, with unresolved D. Trimming shortened V by 3 bases and J by 0 bases, and 12 bases separated the two germline ends. The germline V gene has CDR1 SGHAT and CDR2 FQNNGV. The CDR3 is 16 amino acids. The CDR3 protein is CASSFVLANSGNTIYF. In DNA, the CDR3 is TGTGCCAGCAGCTTTGTTTTGGCAAACTCTGGAAACACCATATATTTT.

This clone appeared a few times. The chain combines TRBV4-1 with TRBJ1-2; no clear D. CDR1 MGHRA and CDR2 YSYEKL come from the germline V gene. V was pared by 0 bases and J by 5 bases, with 7 bases between. This CDR3 spans 13 amino acids. The CDR3 reads CASSQEPSYGYTF. The CDR3 bases are TGCGCCAGCAGCCAAGAGCCCAGTTATGGCTACACCTTC.

This clone was counted a few times. The chain recombines TRBV5-5 with TRBJ2-7, with D hard to call. V was clipped by 1 base and J by 0 bases, with 5 bases between them. The CDR3 totals 13 residues. In germline, CDR1 is SGHKS, CDR2 YYEKEE (reference sequence). CDR3: CASSLRDSYEQYF. In DNA, the CDR3 is TGTGCCAGCAGCTTGAGAGACTCCTACGAGCAGTACTTC.

DNA of the CDR3: TGTGCCAGCAGCTTAACGGTGTCCTCAGGGTCACCCCTCCACTTT. Protein product: CASSLTVSSGSPLHF. V usage is TRBV7-3 and J usage is TRBJ1-6; D perhaps matches TRBD1 (5 bases). Trimming pared 0 bases from V and 10 bases from J, leaving 13 bases between. The CDR3 has 15 amino acids. Germline CDR1 is SGHTA and CDR2 is FQGTGA.